One T cell receptor (beta chain) is described in this entry. Its antigen is not identified. This sample also contains other DNA sequences that code for the same CDR3. Using immunoSEQ multiplex PCR, the repertoire was profiled, and TCRdb retains in-frame clones only, with some absent. The table includes about 350,000 clones, around 88% detected once. This specimen belongs to a study of Ad26.COV2.S vaccination and SARS-CoV-2 variants. Whole-study context: Within the COV1001 Ad26.COV2.S trial arm, the donor was enrolled.

The V and J ends lost 3 bases and 8 bases, in that order; junction bases with no gene match: 4. The CDR3 length is 14 residues. Per germline, CDR1 KGHSH and CDR2 LQKENI. Broader study findings: Relative to placebo recipients, vaccine recipients exhibited elevated spike-specific TCR breadth.

As to treatment: over 15 received Ad26.COV2.S at low or high dose, single or two shots; a few received placebo; per-sample allocation not given. All samples were drawn on day 63, counting from the first vaccine or placebo injection. An Ad26 vector that expressed Wuhan-strain SARS-CoV-2 spike constituted the vaccine. This specimen was peripheral blood, taken in a trial of Ad26.COV2.S vaccine versus placebo. J is TRBJ1-4 and V is TRBV18; 9 bases agree with TRBD1. The origin of this receptor is a person between 18 and 59 years old who received the Ad26.COV2.S COVID-19 vaccine or a placebo. The CDR3 region has the DNA TGTGCCAGCTCACCGGGACAGGGAGGCGAAAAACTGTTTTTT. Translation gives CASSPGQGGEKLFF.